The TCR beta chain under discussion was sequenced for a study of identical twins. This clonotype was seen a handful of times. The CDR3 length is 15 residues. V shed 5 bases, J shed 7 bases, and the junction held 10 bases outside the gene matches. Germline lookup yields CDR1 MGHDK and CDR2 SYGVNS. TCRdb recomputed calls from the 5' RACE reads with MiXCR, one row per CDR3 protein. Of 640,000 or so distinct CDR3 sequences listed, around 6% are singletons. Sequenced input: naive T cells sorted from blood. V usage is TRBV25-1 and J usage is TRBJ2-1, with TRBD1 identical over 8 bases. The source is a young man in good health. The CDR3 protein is CASSYGTGIGNEQFF. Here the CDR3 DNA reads TGTGCCAGCAGTTACGGGACAGGAATCGGAAATGAGCAGTTCTTC.